This section outlines one T cell receptor (beta chain) sequence together with its context. This sample is drawn from a study of T cells in tuberculosis. Cells were sorted from thawed PBMC rested overnight and stained with GMM-loaded CD1B tetramer, viability dye and anti-CD3. The lipid loaded on the CD1B tetramers was C32 glucose monomycolate from Rhodococcus equi. Chain pairing is unknown; alpha and beta were sequenced separately. Assay: immunoSEQ multiplex PCR; the TCRdb copy retains only in-frame clones and omits some. The sample lists approximately 88,000 clones, under 95% occurring once. Germline lookup yields CDR1 SGHAT and CDR2 FQDESV (reference sequence). The CDR3 runs to 15 residues. V gave up 6 bases and J gave up 5 bases; unmatched junction bases: 8. Study-wide points: T cells binding CD1B-GMM tetramer weakly possibly escaped the sort.

The chain employs TRBV11-1 and TRBJ2-5; TRBD2 agrees at 11 bases. Source material: CD1b-GMM tetramer-negative cells sorted from PBMCs. The sequence was collected from an adult woman with latent tuberculosis. The CDR3 DNA follows: TGTGCCAGCAGGAGCGGACTAGCGGGCGGGGAGACCCAGTACTTC. Its translation: CASRSGLAGGETQYF.